This TCR beta chain was sequenced during a study of shared clonotypes between healthy human individuals. Study-wide findings and caveats: Genetic and exposure-history diversity was limited by the small donor number. Non-shared clonotypes were found to have lower generation probabilities than the clonotypes that were shared by all four of the sorted-subset donors.

The V gene end was trimmed by 4 bases and the J gene end by 0 bases; junction bases not matched to a gene: 3. The CDR3 has 15 residues. Per the germline V gene, CDR1 is SGDLS and CDR2 is YYNGEE. It was into CD45RA+ naive and CD45RA-negative memory subsets that the CD4+ cells were split. Of note for this clone: The antigen remains unidentified. Different DNA sequences within this sample yield the same CDR3.

The data were produced by immunoSEQ multiplex PCR, yet TCRdb's version contains in-frame clones alone and is incomplete. The sample holds roughly 2,500,000 clones; 93% are singletons and the top ten take roughly 0.36%. The sequencing sample was made of naive CD4+ T cells from PBMCs. Subset meaning: CD45RA+ positively selected. The origin of this receptor is a man aged 18 to 30 in good health. Some clones in this sample may be carry-over from other donors' samples. This sequence joins TRBV9 and TRBJ2-1; TRBD2 aligns across 8 bases. This CDR3 reads CASSTSGSSYNEQFF. The DNA for the CDR3 is TGTGCCAGCAGCACTAGCGGTAGCTCCTACAATGAGCAGTTCTTC.